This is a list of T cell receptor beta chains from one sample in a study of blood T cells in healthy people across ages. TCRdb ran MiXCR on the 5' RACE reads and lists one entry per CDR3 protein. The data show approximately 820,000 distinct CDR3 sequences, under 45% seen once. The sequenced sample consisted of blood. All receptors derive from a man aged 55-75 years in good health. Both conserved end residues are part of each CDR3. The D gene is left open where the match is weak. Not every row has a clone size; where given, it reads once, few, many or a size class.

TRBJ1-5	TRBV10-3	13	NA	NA	TGTGCCATCAGTGCCTCCCAGGGTCAGCCCCAGCATTTT	CAISASQGQPQHF
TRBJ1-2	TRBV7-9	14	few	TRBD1	TGTGCCAGCAGCCCAGGGGGCGGAATTTATGGCTACACCTTC	CASSPGGGIYGYTF
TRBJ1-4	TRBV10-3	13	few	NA	TGTGCCATCAGTGTACAGCTAAATGAAAAACTGTTTTTT	CAISVQLNEKLFF
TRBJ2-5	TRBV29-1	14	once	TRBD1	TGCAGCGTTGAAGTAACAGGGGCGTTGGAGACCCAGTACTTC	CSVEVTGALETQYF
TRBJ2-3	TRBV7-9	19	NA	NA	TGTGCCAGCAGCCTTGGAAATCGAAGGCGTAGCTTCTCGACAGATACGCAGTATTTT	CASSLGNRRRSFSTDTQYF
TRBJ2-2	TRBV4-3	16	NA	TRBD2	TGCGCCAGCAGCCAAGATCTGGGGGGGAAGGCCGGGGAGCTGTTTTTT	CASSQDLGGKAGELFF
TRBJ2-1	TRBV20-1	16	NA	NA	TGCAGTGCTAGGGACAGGAGGGTGGAGACCTACAATGAGCAGTTCTTC	CSARDRRVETYNEQFF
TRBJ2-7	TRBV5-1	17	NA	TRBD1	TGCGCCAGCAGCCGAGGGACAGGGACCGTCTTTAGGTACGAGCAGTACTTC	CASSRGTGTVFRYEQYF
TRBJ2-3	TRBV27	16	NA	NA	TGTGCCAGCAGTTTATTGGGGGCTTCTAGCACAGATACGCAGTATTTT	CASSLLGASSTDTQYF
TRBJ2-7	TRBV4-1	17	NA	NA	TGCGCCAGCAGCTTCCAGGGGGGGCCCCAAGCCCCTGACGAGCAGTACTTC	CASSFQGGPQAPDEQYF
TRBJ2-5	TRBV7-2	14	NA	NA	TGTGCCAGCAACCCACAGGGTGGGGTGGAGACCCAGTACTTC	CASNPQGGVETQYF
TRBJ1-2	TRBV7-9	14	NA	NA	TGTGCCAGCAGCTCAGTAGGAGGATCCTATGGCTACACCTTC	CASSSVGGSYGYTF